This T cell receptor (beta chain) was sequenced in a study of blood T cell repertoires in COVID-19. On the study more broadly: COVID-19 samples collected from the United States, Italy and Spain covered acute and convalescent phases. T cells, B-cell-depleted T cells, or PBMCs provided the cDNA or gDNA that served as material.

Under the authors' procedure: Amplified reference gene primers provided the basis for estimating nucleated cell counts. Here immunoSEQ multiplex PCR was the method, and the copy in TCRdb shows in-frame clones only, minus some. Clone size and the V and J calls come from that table; the DNA yielded D and trimming. Of roughly 100,000 clones in the sample, roughly nine tenths are singletons; the top ten hold roughly 1.8%. Trimming removed 6 bases from V and 2 bases from J; junction bases left unmatched: 6. This CDR3 has 13 amino acids. CDR1 SQVTM and CDR2 ANQGSEA come from the germline V gene. V and J are TRBV29-1 and TRBJ1-1; 7 bases line up with TRBD1. This receptor was identified in a human donor with active COVID-19. The donor label of this sample is uncertain. Specimen: peripheral blood. CDR3 sequence (DNA): TGCAGCGTGGGCACAGGGGTAAACACTGAAGCTTTCTTT. It specifies CSVGTGVNTEAFF.